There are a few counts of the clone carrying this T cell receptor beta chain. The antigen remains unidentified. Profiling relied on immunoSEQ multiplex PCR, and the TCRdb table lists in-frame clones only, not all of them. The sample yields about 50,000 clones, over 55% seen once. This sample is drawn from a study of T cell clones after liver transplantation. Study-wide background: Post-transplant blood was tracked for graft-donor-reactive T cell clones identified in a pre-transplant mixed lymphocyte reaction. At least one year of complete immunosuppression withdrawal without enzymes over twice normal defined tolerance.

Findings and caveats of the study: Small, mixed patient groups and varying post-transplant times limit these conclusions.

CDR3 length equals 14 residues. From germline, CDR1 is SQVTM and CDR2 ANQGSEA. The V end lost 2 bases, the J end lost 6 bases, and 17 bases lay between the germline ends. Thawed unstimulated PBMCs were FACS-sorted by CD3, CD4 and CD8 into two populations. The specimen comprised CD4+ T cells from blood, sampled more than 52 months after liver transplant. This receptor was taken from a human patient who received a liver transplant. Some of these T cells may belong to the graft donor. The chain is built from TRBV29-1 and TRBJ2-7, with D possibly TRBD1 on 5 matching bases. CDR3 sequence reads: CSVESNGARGEQYF. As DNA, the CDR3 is TGCAGCGTTGAAAGTAATGGGGCGCGAGGCGAGCAGTACTTC.